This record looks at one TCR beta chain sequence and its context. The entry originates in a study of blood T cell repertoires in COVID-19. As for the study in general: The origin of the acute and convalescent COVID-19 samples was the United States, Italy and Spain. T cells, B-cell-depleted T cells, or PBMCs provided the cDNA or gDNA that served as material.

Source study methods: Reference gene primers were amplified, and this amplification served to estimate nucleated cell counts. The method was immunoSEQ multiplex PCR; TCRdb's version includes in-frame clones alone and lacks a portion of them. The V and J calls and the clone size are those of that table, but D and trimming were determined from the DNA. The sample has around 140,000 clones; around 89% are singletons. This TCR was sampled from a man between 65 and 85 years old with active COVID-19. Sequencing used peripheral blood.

The CDR3 bases are TGTGCCAGCAGCTACCCCCAAGGGGCCTCGTACGAGCAGTACTTC. Translated, it gives CASSYPQGASYEQYF. This chain links TRBV7-8 with TRBJ2-7; a weak D match, TRBD1 (5 bases). This CDR3 comprises 15 residues. With 4 bases removed from V and 4 bases from J, the gap between germline ends came to 17 bases. Germline values: CDR1 SGHVS, CDR2 FQNEAQ.